This TCR beta chain came from a study of blood T cell repertoires in COVID-19. The CDR3 totals 13 residues. CDR1 and CDR2 (germline): KGHSH, LQKENI. V lost 3 bases and J lost 14, with 17 bases in between. Assay: immunoSEQ multiplex PCR; the TCRdb copy retains only in-frame clones and omits some. In the table there are hundreds of thousands of clones, 83% of which are singletons. Sequencing was carried out using peripheral blood. This receptor was taken from a woman aged 40 to 49 with active or convalescent COVID-19. The rearrangement joins TRBV18 to TRBJ2-1; maybe TRBD1 (6 bases). CDR3 sequence reads: CASSPDITGLKFF. In DNA form, the CDR3 reads TGTGCCAGCTCACCCGATATCACAGGGTTGAAGTTCTTC.